One T cell receptor beta chain is described in this entry. Antigen unknown. This sample is part of a study of OX40 agonist ivuxolimab in advanced cancers. Study-level findings and limits: CD4+ and CD8+ blood T cells expanded clonally by week 6 at 0.1 to 3.0 mg/kg.

Some clones are missing from TCRdb's copy, which holds only in-frame ones; the method was immunoSEQ multiplex PCR. The table shows some 86,000 clones, with about 82% occurring only once. The V gene's germline CDR1 is GTSNPN and CDR2 SVGIG (reference sequence). The CDR3 totals 14 residues. V dropped 5 bases and J dropped 7; count of bases not matched to a gene: 13. The chain recombines TRBV30 with TRBJ2-5, with 7 bases matching TRBD1. Here the sequenced sample was CD4+ or CD8+ T cells sorted from blood, taken in a trial of the OX40 agonist ivuxolimab. This sequence originates from an adult with an advanced solid tumor such as melanoma, head and neck, liver or kidney cancer. The CDR3 bases are TGTGCCTGGGGGAAGATACAGGGGATCGGGACCCAGTACTTC. Translated, it gives CAWGKIQGIGTQYF. Complete variable domain (other parts from reference TRBV30 and TRBJ2-5): SQTIHQWPATLVQPVGSPLSLECTVEGTSNPNLYWYRQAAGRGLQLLFYSVGIGQISSEVPQNLSASRPQDRQFILSSKKLLLSDSGFYLCAWGKIQGIGTQYFGPGTRLLVL.